This TCR beta chain was recorded in a study of pediatric ulcerative colitis. Some clones are missing from TCRdb's copy, which holds only in-frame ones; the method was immunoSEQ multiplex PCR. Counted here are around 64,000 clones, 85% to 90% occurring once; the ten biggest clones make up nearly 3.5%. This clonotype originated in a boy aged 10-17 years with severe ulcerative colitis. Sequenced: blood.

In DNA, the CDR3 is TGCGCCAGCAGTGGTGGGGCTATCCGGGAGACCCAGTACTTC. Amino acids: CASSGGAIRETQYF. The chain is built from TRBV4-1 and TRBJ2-5; D might be TRBD1 (5 bases). Germline CDR1 and CDR2: MGHRA and YSYEKL. V was trimmed by 6 bases and J by 5 bases, leaving 16 bases between them. CDR3 size: 14 residues.